These 7 T cell receptor beta chains originate from one sample sequenced in a study of shared clonotypes between healthy human individuals. The repertoire was sequenced with immunoSEQ multiplex PCR; TCRdb's copy has only in-frame clones and lacks some. The sample carries under 2,500,000 clones, around 95% recorded once. Input material: naive CD4+ T cells sorted from blood. Subset meaning: CD45RA+ positively selected. These receptors came from a man in his late teens or twenties in good health.

This clone was seen once. The chain carries TRBV5-6 and TRBJ2-3; TRBD2 agrees at 10 bases. Germline loops: CDR1 SGHDT, CDR2 YYEEEE. The V and J ends lost 2 bases and 4 bases, in that order; junction bases with no gene match: 4. The length of the CDR3 is 15 residues. In nucleotides, the CDR3 is TGTGCCAGCAGCTTTACGCTAGCGGGAGCAGATACGCAGTATTTT. Encoded protein: CASSFTLAGADTQYF. Full variable domain (remainder filled in from reference TRBV5-6 and TRBJ2-3): DAGVTQSPTHLIKTRGQQVTLRCSPKSGHDTVSWYQQALGQGPQFIFQYYEEEERQRGNFPDRFSGHQFPNYSSELNVNALLLGDSALYLCASSFTLAGADTQYFGPGTRLTVL.

The V and J genes are TRBV2 and TRBJ2-7; TRBD2 agrees at 7 bases. This CDR3 comprises 15 residues. V shed 6 bases, J shed 2 bases, and the junction held 10 bases outside the gene matches. Germline V gives CDR1 SNHLY, CDR2 FYNNEI. CDR3 DNA sequence: TGTGCCAGCAGGGCTGAGAGCGGGGCTGCCTACGAGCAGTACTTC. The encoded protein is CASRAESGAAYEQYF. The full variable domain, with the rest looked up from reference TRBV2 and TRBJ2-7, is EPEVTQTPSHQVTQMGQEVILRCVPISNHLYFYWYRQILGQKVEFLVSFYNNEISEKSEIFDDQFSVERPDGSNFTLKIRSTKLEDSAMYFCASRAESGAAYEQYFGPGTRLTVT.

This chain uses TRBV19 with TRBJ2-3, with TRBD2 matching 13 bases. CDR1 is LNHDA, CDR2 SQIVND, per germline (reference sequence). V was clipped by 4 bases and J by 0 bases; unmatched bases: 7. The CDR3 is 18 amino acids. The CDR3 bases are TGTGCCAGTAGTACCGGGACTAGCGGGACCTCTAGCACAGATACGCAGTATTTT. Amino acids: CASSTGTSGTSSTDTQYF.

V gene TRBV4-1 combines with J gene TRBJ2-1; D is possibly TRBD2 (6 bases). The germline V gene encodes CDR1 MGHRA and CDR2 YSYEKL. Trimming pared 0 bases from V and 2 bases from J, leaving 17 bases between. The CDR3 has 18 residues. CDR3 DNA sequence: TGCGCCAGCAGCCAAGATTATTTCCTAGCGCCGACCTACAATGAGCAGTTCTTC. It encodes CASSQDYFLAPTYNEQFF.

The chain is built from TRBV30 and TRBJ1-1; D possibly corresponds to TRBD1 (5 bases). The CDR3 consists of 14 residues. Germline V gene lookup returns CDR1 GTSNPN and CDR2 SVGIG (reference sequence). V was cut by 3 bases and J by 0 bases, with 11 bases left in between. In DNA, the CDR3 is TGTGCCTGGAGGAAACGACAGCTGAACACTGAAGCTTTCTTT. Encoded protein: CAWRKRQLNTEAFF.

The gene calls are TRBV30 and TRBJ2-1; no reliable D call. The V end lost 4 bases, the J end lost 4 bases, and 11 bases lay between the germline ends. Germline V lookup: CDR1 GTSNPN, CDR2 SVGIG (reference sequence). The CDR3 loop spans 13 amino acids. The CDR3 spells CAWNPQVYNEQFF. The CDR3 nucleotides are TGTGCCTGGAACCCCCAGGTTTACAATGAGCAGTTCTTC. Supplemented by reference TRBV30 and TRBJ2-1, the full variable domain reads SQTIHQWPATLVQPVGSPLSLECTVEGTSNPNLYWYRQAAGRGLQLLFYSVGIGQISSEVPQNLSASRPQDRQFILSSKKLLLSDSGFYLCAWNPQVYNEQFFGPGTRLTVL.

V and J are TRBV9 and TRBJ2-2, with D perhaps given as TRBD1 or TRBD2 (6 bases each). This CDR3 has 16 residues. Germline values: CDR1 SGDLS, CDR2 YYNGEE. Trimming removed 7 bases from V and 6 bases from J, with 22 bases in between. CDR3 DNA: TGTGCCAGCTCCCGGGGGCGGGACGCCGACCCCGGGGAGCTGTTTTTT. Protein product: CASSRGRDADPGELFF. Filled out from reference TRBV9 and TRBJ2-2, the complete variable domain reads DSGVTQTPKHLITATGQRVTLRCSPRSGDLSVYWYQQSLDQGLQFLIQYYNGEERAKGNILERFSAQQFPDLHSELNLSSLELGDSALYFCASSRGRDADPGELFFGEGSRLTVL.